The T cell receptor (beta chain) described here comes from a study of CD8 T cells in Susac syndrome. Reverse transcription of about 0.45 to 1 ug RNA was performed with random hexamers. TCRdb re-called the immunoSEQ multiplex PCR reads with MiXCR, one entry per CDR3 protein. Of about 110,000 distinct CDR3 sequences detected, 90% to 98% appear once; the ten largest clones hold just over 0.095%. CDR3 length: 16 amino acids. V lost 5 bases and J lost 2; bases outside the gene matches: 8. Germline CDR1 is SGHNT and CDR2 is YYREEE (reference sequence). The clonotype originates from a human donor in good health. The rearrangement uses TRBV5-4 and TRBJ2-5, with 11 bases lining up with TRBD2. Sequences were obtained from CD4+ T cells from PBMCs. CDR3 region: CASSSALAGGQETQYF. In DNA form, the CDR3 reads TGTGCCAGCAGTTCAGCCCTAGCGGGGGGACAAGAGACCCAGTACTTC.